Following are 27 T cell receptor beta chains from one sample sequenced in a study of blood T cell repertoires in COVID-19 (dated by TCRdb to the early 2020s). Libraries came from the immunoSEQ multiplex PCR assay. The table comes from immuneACCESS by way of TCRdb, which keeps in-frame sequences with V and J called. Part of the clones is missing from these tables; in studies checked, under half for an unresolved V gene and the rest for unknown reasons. The sample profile shows 200,000 to 250,000 clones; around 86% of them were found once. About 6.3% of the sample comes from the top ten. The sample was peripheral blood. The source of these receptors is a man between 60 and 75 years old who had recovered from COVID-19.

The V gene is TRBV2, the J gene TRBJ2-5; tentatively, D is TRBD2 (7 bases). Germline lookup yields CDR1 SNHLY and CDR2 FYNNEI. V was clipped by 8 bases and J by 5 bases, with 12 bases between them. The CDR3 length is 12 residues. The DNA of the CDR3 is TGTGCCAGCGGGGGGGCCGTGGAGACCCAGTACTTC. Its translation is CASGGAVETQYF.

V and J are TRBV7-2 and TRBJ2-1; TRBD1 aligns across 11 bases. This CDR3 is 14 amino acids long. Trimming removed 7 bases from V and 6 bases from J; junction bases left unmatched: 5. Germline V gene lookup returns CDR1 SGHTA and CDR2 FQGNSA. The DNA of the CDR3 is TGTGCCAGCAAGGGACAGGGGGTAAGCAATGAGCAGTTCTTC. This gives the protein CASKGQGVSNEQFF.

The chain recombines TRBV6-2 or TRBV6-3 with TRBJ1-2; D not certain. The CDR3 loop spans 14 amino acids. Deletions cut 0 bases from V and 4 bases from J, with 9 bases between. From germline, CDR1 is MNHEY and CDR2 SVGEGT. CDR3 loop: CASSYSGSSYGYTF. The CDR3 bases are TGTGCCAGCAGTTACTCGGGGAGCTCCTATGGCTACACCTTC.

The V and J genes are TRBV19 and TRBJ1-6; 7 bases align to TRBD1. V lost 5 bases and J lost 10; bases outside the gene matches: 11. The germline V gene encodes CDR1 LNHDA and CDR2 SQIVND (reference sequence). This CDR3 has 15 residues. The CDR3 bases are TGTGCCAGTAGTTCGAGGGGGCAGGGGGAATCACCCCTCCACTTT. Residues: CASSSRGQGESPLHF.

The sample holds one count of this clone. The chain joins TRBV9 to TRBJ2-1; D is possibly TRBD2 (5 bases). This CDR3 has 15 amino acids. The germline gives CDR1 SGDLS, CDR2 YYNGEE. Trimming cost V 4 bases and J 0 bases, with 11 bases left between them. The CDR3 bases are TGTGCCAGCAGCTCCCTGGGGAGCTCCTACAATGAGCAGTTCTTC. Translation gives CASSSLGSSYNEQFF.

The chain is built from TRBV11-2 and TRBJ2-3; D remains unclear. The CDR3 extends over 13 amino acids. Germline CDR1 is SGHAT and CDR2 is FQNNGV. Trimming took off 4 bases at V and 8 bases at J, with 13 bases between the two ends. The CDR3, as DNA: TGTGCCAGCAGCTCCGACTCAACTACTACGCAGTATTTT. It codes for CASSSDSTTTQYF.

The CDR3 nucleotides read TGTGCCAGCAGCTTGGGGGGACAGGGGGGACCCTCTTTACCCCTCCACTTT. It encodes CASSLGGQGGPSLPLHF. The chain carries TRBV5-6 and TRBJ1-6; 11 bases map to TRBD1. The CDR3 consists of 17 residues. Germline V gene sequence: CDR1 SGHDT, CDR2 YYEEEE. Trimming at V came to 0 bases and at J to 12 bases, leaving 11 bases not matched to a gene.

J is TRBJ1-4 and V is TRBV25-1, with unresolved D. V was trimmed by 1 base and J by 4 bases, leaving 10 bases between them. CDR1 is MGHDK, CDR2 SYGVNS, per germline. The CDR3 sequence is 15 residues long. In DNA, the CDR3 is TGTGCCAGCAGTGAATCTCTCGGCGGTAATGAAAAACTGTTTTTT. Its translation: CASSESLGGNEKLFF.

The chain combines TRBV28 with TRBJ1-1; D gene uncertain. V was trimmed by 5 bases and J by 1 base, leaving 17 bases between them. This CDR3 region has 16 residues. The germline gives CDR1 MDHEN, CDR2 SYDVKM. In DNA, the CDR3 is TGTGCCAGCAGTCCAACCTCACGAGGGAAGAACACTGAAGCTTTCTTT. Amino acid sequence: CASSPTSRGKNTEAFF.

The CDR3 DNA reads as TGTGCCACCAGCAGGAGGGGGGGTAGCGGGCAAGAGACCCAGTACTTC. Its translation is CATSRRGGSGQETQYF. The gene calls are TRBV15 and TRBJ2-5; tentatively, D is TRBD2 (7 bases). Trimming cost V 3 bases and J 2 bases, with 16 bases left between them. The CDR3 covers 16 residues. Germline V gives CDR1 LNHNV, CDR2 YYDKDF (reference sequence).

V and J are TRBV5-1 and TRBJ2-7; TRBD1 matches 9 bases. Trimming at V came to 3 bases and at J to 4 bases, leaving 8 bases not matched to a gene. CDR1 SGHRS and CDR2 YFSETQ come from the germline V gene. CDR3 size: 15 residues. The CDR3 loop reads CASSSGTGRTYEQYF. The CDR3 region has the DNA TGCGCCAGCAGCTCCGGGACAGGGAGAACGTACGAGCAGTACTTC.

V gene TRBV7-2 combines with J gene TRBJ2-7; possible D gene TRBD1, 5 bases. V was shortened by 3 bases and J by 3 bases, with 18 bases between the two germline ends. The CDR3 consists of 16 residues. CDR1 and CDR2 from the germline V gene are SGHTA and FQGNSA. CDR3 residues: CASSFGADPRSYEQYF. The DNA of the CDR3 is TGTGCCAGCAGCTTTGGGGCGGACCCCAGAAGCTACGAGCAGTACTTC.

The chain recombines TRBV5-1 with TRBJ1-4; 10 nucleotides line up with TRBD1. The CDR3 runs 16 residues. With 4 bases clipped from V and 8 bases from J, the junction kept 11 bases outside the gene matches. The germline V gene encodes CDR1 SGHRS and CDR2 YFSETQ. The CDR3 sequence: CASSPGQGNSVEKLFF. The CDR3 nucleotides are TGCGCCAGCAGCCCGGGACAGGGGAACAGCGTGGAAAAACTGTTTTTT.

Here the CDR3 reads CASSPAGQGYGYTF. As DNA, the CDR3 is TGTGCCAGCTCACCTGCGGGACAGGGGTATGGCTACACCTTC. The chain carries TRBV18 and TRBJ1-2; 10 bases match TRBD1. The germline gives CDR1 KGHSH, CDR2 LQKENI. This CDR3 has 14 residues. Trimming at V came to 3 bases and at J to 5 bases, leaving 3 bases not matched to a gene.

V usage is TRBV15 and J usage is TRBJ1-4; D is perhaps TRBD1 (5 bases). V was cut by 3 bases and J by 7 bases, with 12 bases left in between. The germline V gene has CDR1 LNHNV and CDR2 YYDKDF (reference sequence). CDR3 length equals 14 residues. In nucleotides, the CDR3 is TGTGCCACCAGCAGTTACGGGGGTACTGAAAAACTGTTTTTT. This translates into CATSSYGGTEKLFF.

V is TRBV19 and J is TRBJ1-2; TRBD1 matches at 8 bases. The CDR3 runs 12 residues. With V trimmed by 9 bases and J by 10 bases, 10 bases remained unmatched. Germline-derived CDR1 and CDR2 are LNHDA and SQIVND (reference sequence). The CDR3 sequence is CASRTGLTLYTF. CDR3 coding DNA: TGTGCCAGCAGGACAGGGTTAACCCTCTACACCTTC.

On this clone: Other DNA sequences within the sample encode an identical CDR3. As DNA, the CDR3 is TGTGCCAGCTCCCGGACAGCCTCATCTTACGAGCAGTACTTC. Translation: CASSRTASSYEQYF. This chain joins TRBV6-5 and TRBJ2-7; D is perhaps TRBD1 (6 bases). CDR3 size: 14 residues. V gave up 8 bases and J gave up 4 bases, with 18 bases separating them. Germline lookup yields CDR1 MNHEY and CDR2 SVGAGI.

This clone has a single count. This chain uses TRBV7-2 with TRBJ2-7, with unresolved D. CDR1 SGHTA and CDR2 FQGNSA come from the germline V gene. V dropped 5 bases and J dropped 6 bases, with 11 bases sitting between them. The CDR3 runs 12 residues. The CDR3: CASSLLFGEQYF. As DNA, the CDR3 is TGTGCCAGCAGCCTCTTATTCGGCGAGCAGTACTTC.

This chain uses TRBV12-3 or TRBV12-4 with TRBJ2-3; 10 nucleotides match TRBD2. There are 13 residues in the CDR3. After removal of 7 bases from V and 8 bases from J, the junction contained 6 bases not matched to a gene. The CDR3 sequence is CASKSGGAVTQYF. The CDR3 DNA is TGTGCCAGCAAAAGCGGGGGGGCCGTTACGCAGTATTTT.

V usage is TRBV7-2 and J usage is TRBJ2-7; 8 nucleotides line up with TRBD2. The trim removed 3 bases at V and 3 bases at J, leaving 10 bases unmatched. The CDR3 is 16 residues long. Germline V gives CDR1 SGHTA, CDR2 FQGNSA. CDR3 sequence (DNA): TGTGCCAGCAGCTTGTCAAGGACTAGCTGGGGCTACGAGCAGTACTTC. Amino acid sequence: CASSLSRTSWGYEQYF.

The chain has TRBV4-3 and TRBJ2-2; 8 bases are shared with TRBD2. Germline assignment: CDR1 LGHNA and CDR2 YSLEER. CDR3 length: 19 residues. With V trimmed by 1 base and J by 0 bases, 10 bases remained unmatched. The CDR3 loop reads CASSQVSASGRANTGELFF. In DNA form, the CDR3 reads TGCGCCAGCAGCCAAGTGAGTGCCAGCGGGAGAGCGAACACCGGGGAGCTGTTTTTT.

The V and J genes are TRBV9 and TRBJ2-1, with TRBD1 as a possible D gene (6 bases). V shed 0 bases and J shed 7 bases, with 14 bases lying between them. The CDR3 has 15 amino acids. The germline CDR1 and CDR2 sequences are SGDLS and YYNGEE. DNA for the CDR3: TGTGCCAGCAGCGTAGCCTGGACAGAGAATAATGAGCAGTTCTTC. Protein product: CASSVAWTENNEQFF.

This clone was seen repeatedly, ten times or more. This chain uses TRBV5-1 with TRBJ1-1; D uncertain. The CDR3 has 13 residues. Per germline, CDR1 SGHRS and CDR2 YFSETQ. Trimming cost V 0 bases and J 1 base, with 4 bases left between them. CDR3 nucleotide sequence: TGCGCCAGCAGCTTGGCAGGGAACACTGAAGCTTTCTTT. Its translation: CASSLAGNTEAFF.

The rearrangement links TRBV2 to TRBJ1-3; D unresolved. V was clipped by 3 bases and J by 9 bases, with 15 bases between them. Looked up from germline, CDR1 is SNHLY and CDR2 is FYNNEI. The CDR3 runs 14 residues. The CDR3 bases are TGTGCCAGCAGTGAGCGGACTGGTAGTTTCACCATATATTTT. Translated, it gives CASSERTGSFTIYF.

This chain connects TRBV9 to TRBJ2-1, with D possibly being TRBD2 (5 bases). V gave up 0 bases and J gave up 7 bases, with 26 bases separating them. This CDR3 comprises 19 residues. Per the germline V gene, CDR1 is SGDLS and CDR2 is YYNGEE. The chain's CDR3 is CASSVDAATRAVAVNEQFF. The CDR3 DNA reads TGTGCCAGCAGCGTAGACGCCGCCACTAGAGCGGTCGCAGTAAATGAGCAGTTCTTC.

The gene calls are TRBV19 and TRBJ1-1; D may be TRBD1 (5 bases). The CDR3 covers 17 residues. CDR1 is LNHDA and CDR2 is SQIVND in the germline V gene (reference sequence). With 4 bases removed from V and 0 bases from J, the gap between germline ends came to 18 bases. CDR3 amino acids: CASSKDGAGGVNTEAFF. CDR3 coding DNA: TGTGCCAGTAGTAAAGACGGGGCGGGAGGTGTGAACACTGAAGCTTTCTTT. Based on the CDR3 plus reference TRBV19 and TRBJ1-1, the full variable domain is DGGITQSPKYLFRKEGQNVTLSCEQNLNHDAMYWYRQDPGQGLRLIYYSQIVNDFQKGDIAEGYSVSREKKESFPLTVTSAQKNPTAFYLCASSKDGAGGVNTEAFFGQGTRLTVV.

The V and J genes are TRBV19 and TRBJ2-2; D gene uncertain. The CDR3 extends over 15 amino acids. Trimming pared 1 base from V and 5 bases from J, leaving 11 bases between. Per germline, CDR1 LNHDA and CDR2 SQIVND (reference sequence). CDR3 loop: CASSIGPTSTGELFF. The CDR3 nucleotides are TGTGCCAGTAGTATAGGACCGACAAGTACCGGGGAGCTGTTTTTT.